This TCR beta chain was retrieved from a study of T cell responses to AZD1222 COVID-19 vaccine. This CDR3 is built from 15 residues. In germline, CDR1 is SGHNT, CDR2 YENEEA. J gave up 1 base and V 0 bases, and 0 bases lay outside the gene matches. Whole-study results and caveats: The span of vaccine-associated CD4 TCRs extended across spike, with dominance at 160-218 and 743-854. In a largely white British group with more females than males, clonal diversity was possibly underestimated.

The table came from immunoSEQ multiplex PCR; TCRdb's copy has only in-frame clones and leaves some out. The sample yields around 140,000 clones, roughly 90% seen once. Notes on this clone: Its cognate antigen is unknown.

The sequence came from an adult in good health. The specimen was peripheral blood, collected on day 0 of AZD1222 vaccination. V and J are TRBV11-3 and TRBJ2-1; TRBD1 matches 7 bases. CDR3 DNA sequence: TGTGCCAGCAGCTTAGACAGGGGGTCCTACAATGAGCAGTTCTTC. Amino acids: CASSLDRGSYNEQFF. Filled out from reference TRBV11-3 and TRBJ2-1, the complete variable domain reads EAGVVQSPRYKIIEKKQPVAFWCNPISGHNTLYWYLQNLGQGPELLIRYENEEAVDDSQLPKDRFSAERLKGVDSTLKIQPAELGDSAVYLCASSLDRGSYNEQFFGPGTRLTVL.